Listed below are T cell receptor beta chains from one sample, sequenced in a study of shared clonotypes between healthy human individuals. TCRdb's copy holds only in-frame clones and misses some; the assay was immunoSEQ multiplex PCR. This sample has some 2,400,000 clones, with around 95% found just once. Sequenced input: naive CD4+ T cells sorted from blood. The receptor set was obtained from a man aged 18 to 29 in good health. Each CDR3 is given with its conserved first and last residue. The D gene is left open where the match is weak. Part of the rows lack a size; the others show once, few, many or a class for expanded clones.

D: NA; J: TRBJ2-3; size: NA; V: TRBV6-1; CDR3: CASRGKVETDTQYF; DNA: TGTGCCAGCAGGGGGAAAGTGGAAACAGATACGCAGTATTTT
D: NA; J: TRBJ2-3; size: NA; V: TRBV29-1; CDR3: CSVAGTSSTDTQYF; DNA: TGCAGCGTTGCTGGGACTTCTAGCACAGATACGCAGTATTTT
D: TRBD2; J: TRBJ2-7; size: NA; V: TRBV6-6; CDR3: CASNPGLLSYEQYF; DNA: TGTGCCAGCAACCCGGGACTACTATCCTACGAGCAGTACTTC
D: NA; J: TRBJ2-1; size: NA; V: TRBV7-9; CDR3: CASSLGIFDEQFF; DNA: TGTGCCAGCAGCTTAGGAATCTTTGATGAGCAGTTCTTC
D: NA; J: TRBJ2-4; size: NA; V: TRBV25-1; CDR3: CASSEQGAKNIQYF; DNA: TGTGCCAGCAGTGAACAGGGCGCCAAAAACATTCAGTACTTC
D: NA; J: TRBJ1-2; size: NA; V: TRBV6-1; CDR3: CASSEALKGDGYTF; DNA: TGTGCCAGCAGTGAAGCGCTGAAGGGTGATGGCTACACCTTC
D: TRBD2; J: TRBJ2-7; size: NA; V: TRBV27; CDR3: CASSLGTSGIYEQYF; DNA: TGTGCCAGCAGTCTCGGGACTAGCGGGATATACGAGCAGTACTTC
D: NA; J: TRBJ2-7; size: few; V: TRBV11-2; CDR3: CASSSIGPYYEQYF; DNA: TGTGCCAGCAGCTCCATAGGACCCTACTACGAGCAGTACTTC
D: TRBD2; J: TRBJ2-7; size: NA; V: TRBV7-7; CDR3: CASRALAGGPHSKYEQYF; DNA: TGTGCTAGCAGAGCCCTAGCGGGAGGGCCACATAGCAAGTACGAGCAGTACTTC
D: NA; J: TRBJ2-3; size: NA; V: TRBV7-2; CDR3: CASSSVPSKDTQYF; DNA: TGTGCCAGCAGCTCCGTACCTTCTAAAGATACGCAGTATTTT
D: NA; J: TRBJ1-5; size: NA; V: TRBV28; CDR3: CASSRTGFSNQPQHF; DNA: TGTGCCAGCAGTCGCACGGGGTTTAGCAATCAGCCCCAGCATTTT
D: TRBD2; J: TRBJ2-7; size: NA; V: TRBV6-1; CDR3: CASTPGGRWGGEQYF; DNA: TGTGCCAGCACTCCGGGAGGTCGGTGGGGCGGCGAGCAGTACTTC
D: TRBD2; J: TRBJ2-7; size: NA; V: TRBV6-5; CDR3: CASSRRLAGNYEQYF; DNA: TGTGCCAGCAGCCGGCGACTAGCGGGGAATTACGAGCAGTACTTC
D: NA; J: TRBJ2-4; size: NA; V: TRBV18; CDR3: CASSLGAKNIQYF; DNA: TGTGCCAGCTCCCTCGGAGCCAAAAACATTCAGTACTTC
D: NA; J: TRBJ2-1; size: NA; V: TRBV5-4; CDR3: CASSLWLGNNEQFF; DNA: TGTGCCAGCAGCTTGTGGCTAGGCAACAATGAGCAGTTCTTC
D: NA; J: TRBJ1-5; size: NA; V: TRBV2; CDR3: CASSDKSHSYSNQPQHF; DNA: TGTGCCAGCAGTGATAAAAGCCACAGCTATAGCAATCAGCCCCAGCATTTT
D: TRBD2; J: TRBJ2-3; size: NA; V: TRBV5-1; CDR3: CASSEGLTTTDTQYF; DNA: TGCGCCAGCAGCGAGGGACTAACCACCACAGATACGCAGTATTTT
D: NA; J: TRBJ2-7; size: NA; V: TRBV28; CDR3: CASSTLGGARYEQYF; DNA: TGTGCCAGCAGTACCCTGGGGGGCGCCCGGTACGAGCAGTACTTC
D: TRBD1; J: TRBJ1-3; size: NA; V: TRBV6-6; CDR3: CASNRDSSSGNTIYF; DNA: TGTGCCAGCAATCGGGACAGCAGCTCTGGAAACACCATATATTTT
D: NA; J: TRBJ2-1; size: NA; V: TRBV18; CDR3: CASSPSQGNLNEQFF; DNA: TGTGCCAGCTCACCCTCACAGGGCAATCTCAATGAGCAGTTCTTC
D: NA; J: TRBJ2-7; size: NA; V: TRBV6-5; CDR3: CASSYRRGPYEQYF; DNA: TGTGCCAGCAGTTACCGTCGGGGGCCCTACGAGCAGTACTTC
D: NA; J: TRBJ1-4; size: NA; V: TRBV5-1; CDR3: CASSLGGSSANEKLFF; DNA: TGCGCCAGCAGCTTAGGGGGTTCATCCGCTAATGAAAAACTGTTTTTT
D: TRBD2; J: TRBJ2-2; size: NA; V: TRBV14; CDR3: CASSHAEREWGELFF; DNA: TGTGCCAGCAGCCATGCTGAGCGGGAATGGGGGGAGCTGTTTTTT